The 6 T cell receptor beta chains below were found in one sample sequenced in a study of cytomegalovirus exposure and HLA in healthy donors. In the PCR, 60 Vbeta and 13 Jbeta primers were used. Clones were read by immunoSEQ multiplex PCR, and TCRdb kept only the in-frame ones, dropping some. The table includes around 190,000 clones, around nine tenths detected once. Sequencing was done on a sample of PBMCs. These receptors came from a woman between 18 and 29 years old in good health and CMV-seronegative.

The rearrangement links TRBV10-3 to TRBJ2-1; maybe TRBD2 (6 bases). The germline gives CDR1 ENHRY, CDR2 SYGVKD. V dropped 6 bases and J dropped 10 bases, with 19 bases sitting between them. The CDR3 is 14 amino acids. CDR3 nucleotide sequence: TGTGCCATCAGCTCCGGGACTCCACCGGGGGAGCAGTTCTTC. It translates to CAISSGTPPGEQFF.

This sequence joins TRBV30 and TRBJ2-4; D might be TRBD2 (7 bases). Germline values: CDR1 GTSNPN, CDR2 SVGIG (reference sequence). CDR3 length equals 15 residues. V was pared by 3 bases and J by 2 bases, with 14 bases between. CDR3 sequence: CAWSLRGAPKNIQYF. For the CDR3, the DNA is TGTGCCTGGAGCCTCCGGGGGGCGCCCAAAAACATTCAGTACTTC.

The CDR3 loop reads CATLPPTGNYGYTF. The CDR3 DNA reads TGTGCCACCTTACCACCCACAGGAAACTATGGCTACACCTTC. The chain links TRBV19 to TRBJ1-2; a weak D match, TRBD1 (5 bases). V lost 10 bases and J 2 bases, leaving 17 bases between the germline ends. CDR3 length equals 14 residues. CDR1 is LNHDA, CDR2 SQIVND, per germline (reference sequence).

The J gene is TRBJ2-7, the V gene TRBV7-9; 7 bases map to TRBD1. In germline, CDR1 is SEHNR, CDR2 FQNEAQ (reference sequence). The CDR3 totals 15 residues. Trimming took 6 bases from V and 9 from J; bases not matched to a gene: 17. CDR3 in DNA: TGTGCCAGCAGTCAGACTCTAGACAGGGAAATTTCGCAGTACTTC. It is translated as CASSQTLDREISQYF.

The chain links TRBV28 to TRBJ1-6; TRBD1 matches 7 bases. The CDR3 sequence is 15 residues long. Germline V gives CDR1 MDHEN, CDR2 SYDVKM. The V and J ends lost 7 bases and 4 bases, in that order; junction bases with no gene match: 7. CDR3 in DNA: TGTGCCAGCACCACTAGACAGGGTTATAATTCACCCCTCCACTTT. Its protein product is CASTTRQGYNSPLHF.

The J gene is TRBJ1-1, the V gene TRBV5-1, with D unresolved. V gave up 0 bases and J gave up 0 bases, with 6 bases separating them. The germline gives CDR1 SGHRS, CDR2 YFSETQ. The CDR3 runs 14 residues. The CDR3 sequence: CASSLGEVNTEAFF. The DNA of the CDR3 is TGCGCCAGCAGCTTGGGGGAGGTGAACACTGAAGCTTTCTTT.